The 32 T cell receptor beta chains reported below all come from one sample, sequenced in a study of T cell responses to AZD1222 COVID-19 vaccine. Clones were read by immunoSEQ multiplex PCR, and TCRdb kept only the in-frame ones, dropping some. Of 12,000 to 15,000 clones in the sample, about 80% were seen once. This material consisted of peripheral blood, taken 28 days after the second AZD1222 dose. These receptors were collected from an adult who received the AZD1222 COVID-19 vaccine.

This clone was seen a handful of times. The chain joins TRBV30 to TRBJ1-5; 8 bases map to TRBD1. The germline V gene encodes CDR1 GTSNPN and CDR2 SVGIG (reference sequence). The CDR3 is 17 amino acids. The V segment lost 0 bases and the J segment 4 bases; nucleotides outside the gene matches: 11. CDR3 amino acids: CAWSVSQGTGWNQPQHF. CDR3 coding DNA: TGTGCCTGGAGTGTATCCCAAGGGACAGGATGGAATCAGCCCCAGCATTTT. Filled out from reference TRBV30 and TRBJ1-5, the complete variable domain reads SQTIHQWPATLVQPVGSPLSLECTVEGTSNPNLYWYRQAAGRGLQLLFYSVGIGQISSEVPQNLSASRPQDRQFILSSKKLLLSDSGFYLCAWSVSQGTGWNQPQHFGDGTRLSIL.

The chain employs TRBV3-1 (or the pseudogene TRBV3-2) and TRBJ2-7, with D perhaps TRBD1 or TRBD2 (5 bases each). Trimming stripped 4 bases from V and 0 bases from J, with 16 bases between. CDR1 is LGHDT and CDR2 is YNNKEL in the germline V gene (reference sequence). This CDR3 has 16 residues. The CDR3 region has the DNA TGTGCCAGCAGCCGCCTGCCGGGACCCCCCTCCTACGAGCAGTACTTC. Amino acid sequence: CASSRLPGPPSYEQYF.

The chain joins TRBV18 to TRBJ1-4, with 7 nucleotides matching TRBD1. Germline trimming cut 2 bases from V and 8 bases from J; bases unmatched to any gene: 11. The CDR3 contains 16 residues. Germline V gene data show CDR1 as KGHSH and CDR2 as LQKENI. Here the CDR3 DNA reads TGTGCCAGCTCACCATATTTCGAGGGGGCGGTGGAAAAACTGTTTTTT. Amino acid sequence: CASSPYFEGAVEKLFF.

The rearrangement joins TRBV4-2 to TRBJ1-1; D unclear. Germline V gene sequence: CDR1 LGHNA, CDR2 YNFKEQ. The CDR3 sequence is 17 residues long. The ends were cut back, 1 base at V and 2 bases at J, with 17 bases in the middle. CDR3 sequence (DNA): TGTGCCAGCAGCCAAGCGGGCCAGCGCACTGAAAACACTGAAGCTTTCTTT. This codes for CASSQAGQRTENTEAFF.

The rearrangement joins TRBV19 to TRBJ2-2, with D perhaps given as TRBD1 or TRBD2 (5 bases each). Trimming shortened V by 7 bases and J by 5 bases, and 14 bases separated the two germline ends. This CDR3 has 14 amino acids. Per the germline V gene, CDR1 is LNHDA and CDR2 is SQIVND (reference sequence). The CDR3 DNA follows: TGTGCCAGTATCTGGGGGAAGGGGACCGGGGAGCTGTTTTTT. This codes for CASIWGKGTGELFF.

The V and J genes are TRBV9 and TRBJ1-2; no definite D call. CDR3 length: 13 amino acids. The V and J ends lost 2 bases and 1 base respectively, with 6 bases between them. Per the germline V gene, CDR1 is SGDLS and CDR2 is YYNGEE. CDR3 amino acids: CASSVHHNYGYTF. The CDR3, as DNA: TGTGCCAGCAGCGTTCACCATAACTATGGCTACACCTTC.

The genes are TRBV30 and TRBJ1-2; no clear D gene. This CDR3 is 12 amino acids long. Trimming removed 2 bases at V and 4 bases at J, with 8 bases between. Germline loops: CDR1 GTSNPN, CDR2 SVGIG (reference sequence). CDR3 nucleotides: TGTGCCTGGAGTCGCCAGATCTATGGCTACACCTTC. It encodes CAWSRQIYGYTF.

The rearrangement uses TRBV30 and TRBJ2-7, with D unclear. This CDR3 region has 12 residues. V was trimmed by 7 bases and J by 1 base, leaving 11 bases between them. CDR1 is GTSNPN, CDR2 SVGIG, per germline (reference sequence). CDR3 protein: CASRTFSYEQYF. The CDR3 DNA reads TGTGCCTCGCGAACGTTTTCCTACGAGCAGTACTTC. The full variable domain, its missing parts supplied by reference TRBV30 and TRBJ2-7, is SQTIHQWPATLVQPVGSPLSLECTVEGTSNPNLYWYRQAAGRGLQLLFYSVGIGQISSEVPQNLSASRPQDRQFILSSKKLLLSDSGFYLCASRTFSYEQYFGPGTRLTVT.

V is TRBV5-5 and J is TRBJ2-3, with 13 bases matching TRBD2. V dropped 4 bases and J dropped 3; count of bases not matched to a gene: 8. This CDR3 is built from 17 residues. Germline assignment: CDR1 SGHKS and CDR2 YYEKEE (reference sequence). For the CDR3, the DNA is TGTGCCAGCAGCCTGAGACTAGCGGGAGGTGGTACAGATACGCAGTATTTT. The encoded protein is CASSLRLAGGGTDTQYF.

The chain joins TRBV6-6 to TRBJ1-1; D may be TRBD1 (6 bases). Germline V gene data show CDR1 as MNHNY and CDR2 as SVGAGI (reference sequence). The CDR3 sequence is 15 residues long. Trimming removed 7 bases at V and 5 bases at J, with 20 bases between. CDR3 DNA sequence: TGTGCCAGCACCAACAGGGAGGGGGTAAAAACTGAAGCTTTCTTT. Translated, it gives CASTNREGVKTEAFF.

The chain couples TRBV7-2 to TRBJ1-2, with D possibly TRBD1 on 5 matching bases. This CDR3 has 15 amino acids. Germline CDR1 SGHTA, CDR2 FQGNSA. V lost 1 base to trimming and J lost 5 bases, with 14 bases between them. CDR3 DNA sequence: TGTGCCAGCAGCTTAGGACAGCCCGGGAGTTATGGCTACACCTTC. Its translation is CASSLGQPGSYGYTF.

Remarks on this clone: The sample holds other DNA sequences that translate to the same CDR3. The chain links TRBV30 to TRBJ1-2, with 7 bases identical to TRBD1. The CDR3 loop spans 13 amino acids. Germline V gene lookup returns CDR1 GTSNPN and CDR2 SVGIG (reference sequence). The V gene end was trimmed by 3 bases and the J gene end by 5 bases; junction bases not matched to a gene: 6. As DNA, the CDR3 is TGTGCCTGGAGCCGGGACAGACCATATGGCTACACCTTC. This encodes CAWSRDRPYGYTF.

This clone was observed a single time. This chain links TRBV21-1 with TRBJ1-4; TRBD1, as called in the table, went unchecked against the DNA. TRBV21-1 is a documented pseudogene. The length of the CDR3 is 14 residues. DNA of the CDR3: TGTGCCGGGTTCGGGACAGCGATGAATGAAAAACTGTTTTTT. It translates to CAGFGTAMNEKLFF.

V and J are TRBV19 and TRBJ2-5, with D possibly TRBD2 on 5 matching bases. Germline V gives CDR1 LNHDA, CDR2 SQIVND (reference sequence). Deletions cut 0 bases from V and 4 bases from J, with 9 bases between. The CDR3 length is 14 residues. In nucleotides, the CDR3 is TGTGCCAGTAGTATAGAGGTGACTATAGAGACCCAGTACTTC. Translated: CASSIEVTIETQYF.

This chain joins TRBV11-2 and TRBJ2-7; D gene unclear. Trimming removed 4 bases from V and 2 bases from J, with 9 bases in between. This CDR3 spans 13 amino acids. From germline, CDR1 is SGHAT and CDR2 FQNNGV. CDR3 nucleotide sequence: TGTGCCAGCAGCTCCCTGCTTACCTACGAGCAGTACTTC. Translating it yields CASSSLLTYEQYF.

The chain links TRBV30 to TRBJ1-1, with 8 bases that match TRBD1. The germline CDR1 and CDR2 sequences are GTSNPN and SVGIG (reference sequence). The V segment lost 8 bases and the J segment 0 bases; nucleotides outside the gene matches: 5. The CDR3 loop spans 13 amino acids. The CDR3 loop reads CAATTGVNTEAFF. CDR3 DNA sequence: TGTGCCGCAACGACAGGGGTGAACACTGAAGCTTTCTTT.

This clone has more than one count but fewer than ten. The chain combines TRBV2 with TRBJ1-5; TRBD1 agrees at 7 bases. With 6 bases clipped from V and 1 base from J, the junction kept 9 bases outside the gene matches. Germline CDR1 SNHLY, CDR2 FYNNEI. This CDR3 comprises 16 residues. CDR3 in amino acids: CASRPHRGPSNQPQHF. As DNA, the CDR3 is TGTGCCAGCAGACCCCACAGGGGACCGAGCAATCAGCCCCAGCATTTT. Variable domain in full (rest from reference TRBV2 and TRBJ1-5): EPEVTQTPSHQVTQMGQEVILRCVPISNHLYFYWYRQILGQKVEFLVSFYNNEISEKSEIFDDQFSVERPDGSNFTLKIRSTKLEDSAMYFCASRPHRGPSNQPQHFGDGTRLSIL.

The V call is TRBV27, the J call TRBJ2-3, with 7 bases fitting TRBD1. Germline-derived CDR1 and CDR2 are MNHEY and SMNVEV (reference sequence). This CDR3 comprises 14 residues. After removal of 4 bases from V and 3 bases from J, the junction contained 4 bases not matched to a gene. DNA of the CDR3: TGTGCCAGCAGTTCGGACAGGTATACAGATACGCAGTATTTT. The encoded protein is CASSSDRYTDTQYF.

This clone was counted a few times. This chain links TRBV7-9 with TRBJ1-1, with unresolved D. This CDR3 contains 15 residues. CDR1 is SEHNR, CDR2 FQNEAQ, per germline (reference sequence). The germline V and J ends were trimmed by 5 bases and 4 bases, with 17 bases remaining between them. This CDR3 reads CASSLTLGATTEAFF. The CDR3 DNA follows: TGTGCCAGCAGCCTAACTCTCGGCGCCACCACTGAAGCTTTCTTT.

CDR3: CASRPGTGGYNEQFF. The CDR3 DNA reads TGCGCCAGCAGGCCCGGGACAGGGGGCTACAATGAGCAGTTCTTC. V and J are TRBV5-1 and TRBJ2-1; 11 nucleotides align to TRBD1. The CDR3 covers 15 residues. Trimming took 5 bases from V and 3 from J; bases not matched to a gene: 4. From germline, CDR1 is SGHRS and CDR2 YFSETQ. Using reference TRBV5-1 and TRBJ2-1 for the parts outside the CDR3, the full variable domain is KAGVTQTPRYLIKTRGQQVTLSCSPISGHRSVSWYQQTPGQGLQFLFEYFSETQRNKGNFPGRFSGRQFSNSRSEMNVSTLELGDSALYLCASRPGTGGYNEQFFGPGTRLTVL.

This sequence joins TRBV6-5 and TRBJ1-5; tentative D call: TRBD1 (6 bases). Germline V gives CDR1 MNHEY, CDR2 SVGAGI. The CDR3 spans 15 residues. V dropped 2 bases and J dropped 12 bases, with 20 bases sitting between them. The CDR3 DNA is TGTGCCAGCAGTTACGGAATTAGGGGCAGGGGACGCCAGCATTTT. This gives the protein CASSYGIRGRGRQHF.

V gene TRBV5-1 combines with J gene TRBJ1-5, with a weak D call TRBD1 (6 bases). Germline V gene sequence: CDR1 SGHRS, CDR2 YFSETQ. CDR3 length: 14 amino acids. The V and J ends lost 4 bases and 5 bases respectively, with 13 bases between them. CDR3 in amino acids: CASSMTAGDQPQHF. CDR3 in DNA: TGCGCCAGCAGCATGACAGCAGGGGATCAGCCCCAGCATTTT.

The chain couples TRBV21-1 to TRBJ2-3. TRBV21-1 is deemed a pseudogene. CDR3 size: 15 residues. This chain's CDR3 is CASSPRGRLTDTQYF. In DNA form, the CDR3 reads TGTGCCAGCAGCCCTCGCGGACGGCTGACAGATACGCAGTATTTT.

The chain recombines TRBV29-1 with TRBJ2-1; 11 positions match TRBD2. This CDR3 has 15 residues. V trimming: 6 bases; J trimming: 4 bases; junction bases outside the gene matches: 8. From germline, CDR1 is SQVTM and CDR2 ANQGSEA. In DNA, the CDR3 is TGCAGCGTACCCAAGGGACTAGCGGTTTACAATGAGCAGTTCTTC. Translation: CSVPKGLAVYNEQFF.

The chain joins TRBV28 to TRBJ2-1, with D uncertain. Trimming took off 8 bases at V and 7 bases at J, with 12 bases between the two ends. The V gene's germline CDR1 is MDHEN and CDR2 SYDVKM. The CDR3 extends over 12 amino acids. The CDR3 is CASFQVGNEQFF. The DNA for the CDR3 is TGTGCCAGCTTCCAAGTCGGGAATGAGCAGTTCTTC.

The rearrangement links TRBV5-1 to TRBJ2-2; D is uncertain. CDR3 length: 15 amino acids. Germline CDR1 and CDR2: SGHRS and YFSETQ. V gave up 1 base and J gave up 0 bases, with 7 bases separating them. CDR3: CASSLSTPNTGELFF. The CDR3 bases are TGCGCCAGCAGCTTGTCCACCCCGAACACCGGGGAGCTGTTTTTT.

With regard to this clone: Relative to the germline gene, one junction end is altered; a read error may explain this. This chain connects TRBV7-6 to TRBJ2-3; D is undetermined. Germline lookup yields CDR1 SGHVS and CDR2 FNYEAQ. There are 12 residues in the CDR3. In nucleotides, the CDR3 is TGTGCCAGCAGCCCGGGCACCGATACGCAGTATTTT. Translation gives CASSPGTDTQYF.

V and J are TRBV24-1 and TRBJ2-3; 10 bases line up with TRBD1. The CDR3 is 15 amino acids. V shed 5 bases, J shed 2 bases, and the junction held 3 bases outside the gene matches. Germline-derived CDR1 and CDR2 are KGHDR and SFDVKD. The CDR3 DNA reads TGTGCCACCAGTGCCGGGACAGGGGACACAGATACGCAGTATTTT. It yields the protein CATSAGTGDTDTQYF.

The chain carries TRBV19 and TRBJ2-3; 7 nucleotides agree with TRBD1. J gave up 2 bases and V 6 bases, and 11 bases lay outside the gene matches. Germline V CDR1 and CDR2: LNHDA, SQIVND (reference sequence). This CDR3 has 16 residues. The CDR3: CASRPGTVTYTDTQYF. CDR3 nucleotide sequence: TGTGCCAGTAGACCCGGGACAGTGACATACACAGATACGCAGTATTTT.

V usage is TRBV9 and J usage is TRBJ2-1; 7 positions agree with TRBD1. V gave up 2 bases and J gave up 2 bases; unmatched junction bases: 1. There are 14 residues in the CDR3. Germline lookup yields CDR1 SGDLS and CDR2 YYNGEE. CDR3 nucleotide sequence: TGTGCCAGCAGCGTTCAGGGGGCCTACAATGAGCAGTTCTTC. Protein sequence: CASSVQGAYNEQFF.

The chain links TRBV30 to TRBJ1-5; the D is unclear. The CDR3 sequence is 14 residues long. V lost 0 bases, J lost 2 bases, and 8 bases lay in between. CDR1 and CDR2 from the germline V gene are GTSNPN and SVGIG (reference sequence). The CDR3 sequence is CAWSVGARNQPQHF. The CDR3 DNA sequence: TGTGCCTGGAGTGTGGGCGCCCGCAATCAGCCCCAGCATTTT. The full variable domain, completed using reference TRBV30 and TRBJ1-5, is SQTIHQWPATLVQPVGSPLSLECTVEGTSNPNLYWYRQAAGRGLQLLFYSVGIGQISSEVPQNLSASRPQDRQFILSSKKLLLSDSGFYLCAWSVGARNQPQHFGDGTRLSIL.

The chain couples TRBV28 to TRBJ2-7; a weak D match, TRBD1 (6 bases). CDR1 is MDHEN, CDR2 SYDVKM, per germline. V lost 2 bases and J lost 2, with 10 bases in between. CDR3 length equals 14 residues. The CDR3 reads CASSLQGLTYEQYF. The CDR3 DNA is TGTGCCAGCAGTTTACAGGGGCTAACCTACGAGCAGTACTTC.